This TCR beta chain appears in the sequencing data of a study of T cell responses to AZD1222 COVID-19 vaccine. V gave up 0 bases and J gave up 6 bases, with 13 bases separating them. Germline CDR1 and CDR2: SGDLS and YYNGEE. This CDR3 spans 14 amino acids. This clone was detected a few times. The antigen is unknown. Study results and caveats: Just a handful of AZD1222 recipients were seropositive at baseline. Unmutated variant regions are reportedly targeted by nearly half of spike-specific TCRs. None of the repertoires were sampled until the peak T cell response had passed. White British ancestry dominated among donors, who included more females, and clonal diversity was possibly underestimated.

Here immunoSEQ multiplex PCR was the method, and the copy in TCRdb shows in-frame clones only, minus some. The sample has some 150,000 clones, roughly 90% seen once. The chain recombines TRBV9 with TRBJ2-7; D gene unclear. The specimen comprised peripheral blood, sampled on day 0 of AZD1222 vaccination. This clonotype was obtained from an adult in good health. Here the CDR3 reads CASSVGPSVGEQYF. As DNA, the CDR3 is TGTGCCAGCAGCGTAGGACCCTCGGTCGGCGAGCAGTACTTC.